The 20 T cell receptor beta chains below come from one sample, sequenced in a study of blood T cell repertoires in COVID-19. Clones were read by immunoSEQ multiplex PCR, and TCRdb kept only the in-frame ones, dropping some. The sample comprises some 200,000 clones, 75% to 90% of which are singletons, and 5.2% rests with the top ten. Source material: peripheral blood. The receptors derive from a woman aged 70-85 years with COVID-19, enrolled during active disease.

This chain connects TRBV28 to TRBJ2-5, with 8 bases aligning to TRBD1. Per the germline V gene, CDR1 is MDHEN and CDR2 is SYDVKM. Unmatched junction bases numbered 8, after V lost 6 bases and J lost 2 bases. The CDR3 contains 15 residues. CDR3 nucleotides: TGTGCCAGCAGCCTACCCACAGGGGGGCAAGAGACCCAGTACTTC. Translation: CASSLPTGGQETQYF.

This clone was seen just once. CDR3: CASSPPGGEAGELFF. CDR3 nucleotide sequence: TGTGCCAGCAGCCCCCCAGGAGGAGAGGCCGGGGAGCTGTTTTTT. The V gene is TRBV11-3, the J gene TRBJ2-2, with D possibly matching TRBD2 (5 bases). The CDR3 length is 15 residues. The V and J ends lost 5 bases and 6 bases respectively, with 16 bases between them. Germline CDR1 reads SGHNT; CDR2 reads YENEEA. The full variable domain, its missing parts supplied by reference TRBV11-3 and TRBJ2-2, is EAGVVQSPRYKIIEKKQPVAFWCNPISGHNTLYWYLQNLGQGPELLIRYENEEAVDDSQLPKDRFSAERLKGVDSTLKIQPAELGDSAVYLCASSPPGGEAGELFFGEGSRLTVL.

The rearrangement joins TRBV19 to TRBJ1-5; TRBD1 matches 12 bases. Trimming took 1 base from V and 7 from J; bases not matched to a gene: 5. There are 16 residues in the CDR3. Looked up from germline, CDR1 is LNHDA and CDR2 is SQIVND (reference sequence). CDR3 in DNA: TGTGCCAGTAGTATAGCGGGACAGGGGGCAGGACAGCCCCAGCATTTT. Translation: CASSIAGQGAGQPQHF.

CDR3 protein: CASSLGSQYEQYF. As DNA, the CDR3 is TGTGCCAGCAGCCTCGGGTCGCAATACGAGCAGTACTTC. The chain uses TRBV11-3 and TRBJ2-7, with D uncertain. The CDR3 spans 13 residues. Germline V lookup: CDR1 SGHNT, CDR2 YENEEA. Trimming took 5 bases from V and 4 from J, leaving 12 bases between them.

V is TRBV10-3 and J is TRBJ1-1; no reliable D call. Germline-derived CDR1 and CDR2 are ENHRY and SYGVKD. This CDR3 spans 13 amino acids. Between the trimmed V and J ends, which lost 11 bases and 4 bases, there was a span of 17 bases. The CDR3 reads CAASGLPGTEAFF. The CDR3, as DNA: TGTGCCGCCTCCGGACTCCCGGGCACTGAAGCTTTCTTT.

The V call is TRBV30, the J call TRBJ1-4, with 8 bases that match TRBD1. The CDR3 spans 15 residues. The ends lost 0 bases at V and 0 bases at J; junction bases unmatched: 0. The germline CDR1 and CDR2 sequences are GTSNPN and SVGIG (reference sequence). Written as DNA, the CDR3 is TGTGCCTGGAGTGTGGGACAGGCAACTAATGAAAAACTGTTTTTT. Translating gives CAWSVGQATNEKLFF.

This chain links TRBV3-1 (or the pseudogene TRBV3-2) with TRBJ1-6, with TRBD1 as a possible D gene (6 bases). The CDR3 totals 14 residues. V dropped 4 bases and J dropped 7 bases, with 11 bases sitting between them. Germline V CDR1 and CDR2: LGHDT, YNNKEL (reference sequence). The CDR3 coding sequence is TGTGCCAGCAGCCCTCGGACAGACAATTCACCCCTCCACTTT. Protein sequence: CASSPRTDNSPLHF.

The chain couples TRBV18 to TRBJ1-1; D is unresolved. Germline V gives CDR1 KGHSH, CDR2 LQKENI. The CDR3 extends over 13 amino acids. Trimming took off 3 bases at V and 0 bases at J, with 5 bases between the two ends. CDR3 sequence (DNA): TGTGCCAGCTCACCGTCAGTGAACACTGAAGCTTTCTTT. It encodes CASSPSVNTEAFF.

This clone was observed a handful of times. J is TRBJ1-1 and V is TRBV18; D is perhaps TRBD1 (5 bases). V was shortened by 3 bases and J by 2 bases, with 13 bases between the two germline ends. This CDR3 contains 15 residues. Germline CDR1 is KGHSH and CDR2 is LQKENI. The CDR3: CASSPLAGSNTEAFF. The CDR3 DNA follows: TGTGCCAGCTCACCCTTGGCAGGGTCAAACACTGAAGCTTTCTTT.

V and J are TRBV28 and TRBJ1-5; D gene uncertain. The germline V gene has CDR1 MDHEN and CDR2 SYDVKM. The V and J ends lost 2 bases and 10 bases respectively, with 15 bases between them. The CDR3 covers 14 residues. The CDR3 region is CASSLESSGRPQHF. The DNA for the CDR3 is TGTGCCAGCAGTTTAGAATCTAGTGGCAGACCCCAGCATTTT.

This rearrangement joins TRBV27 to TRBJ2-1; 9 bases map to TRBD1. V dropped 4 bases and J dropped 1; count of bases not matched to a gene: 5. This CDR3 has 16 residues. Germline lookup yields CDR1 MNHEY and CDR2 SMNVEV (reference sequence). CDR3 sequence: CASSYWGQGSYNEQFF. The CDR3 nucleotides read TGTGCCAGCAGTTATTGGGGACAGGGTTCCTACAATGAGCAGTTCTTC.

J is TRBJ1-2 and V is TRBV6-5; TRBD1 aligns across 8 bases. With V trimmed by 10 bases and J by 4 bases, 8 bases remained unmatched. Germline V gene lookup returns CDR1 MNHEY and CDR2 SVGAGI. CDR3 length: 13 residues. The CDR3 reads CATEDRVGYGYTF. CDR3 in DNA: TGTGCCACCGAGGACAGGGTGGGCTATGGCTACACCTTC.

J is TRBJ1-2 and V is TRBV7-2; D gene uncertain. The CDR3 has 16 residues. V shed 1 base and J shed 3 bases, with 15 bases lying between them. Germline assignment: CDR1 SGHTA and CDR2 FQGNSA. The CDR3 DNA reads as TGTGCCAGCAGCTTAGAATTGTCGCGGGGTTACTATGGCTACACCTTC. Encoded protein: CASSLELSRGYYGYTF.

The chain recombines TRBV7-2 with TRBJ2-3; 10 nucleotides line up with TRBD2. From germline, CDR1 is SGHTA and CDR2 FQGNSA. Trimming removed 3 bases from V and 0 bases from J; junction bases left unmatched: 6. CDR3 length: 17 residues. This CDR3 reads CASSFRTSGVSTDTQYF. CDR3 DNA: TGTGCCAGCAGCTTTCGGACTAGCGGAGTTAGCACAGATACGCAGTATTTT.

The chain is built from TRBV18 and TRBJ2-7, with 11 bases that match TRBD2. Per germline, CDR1 KGHSH and CDR2 LQKENI. This CDR3 contains 15 residues. V gave up 5 bases and J gave up 3 bases; unmatched junction bases: 6. The CDR3 DNA is TGTGCCAGCTCAGCTATAGCGGGAGGGGGCTACGAGCAGTACTTC. It is translated as CASSAIAGGGYEQYF.

J is TRBJ1-1 and V is TRBV27; D is uncertain. V lost 6 bases and J 0 bases, leaving 14 bases between the germline ends. The V gene's germline CDR1 is MNHEY and CDR2 SMNVEV (reference sequence). CDR3 size: 15 residues. CDR3 DNA: TGTGCCAGCAGGTCCCAGTTTAACATGAACACTGAAGCTTTCTTT. Protein product: CASRSQFNMNTEAFF.

The rearrangement uses TRBV4-1 and TRBJ1-5; unclear D gene. Germline V gene data show CDR1 as MGHRA and CDR2 as YSYEKL. CDR3 length equals 17 residues. V lost 2 bases and J lost 8, with 22 bases in between. The CDR3 here is CASSQSGSSLRGEPQHF. CDR3 nucleotides: TGCGCCAGCAGCCAAAGTGGATCGAGCCTTCGGGGTGAGCCCCAGCATTTT.

The J gene is TRBJ2-5, the V gene TRBV3-1 (or the pseudogene TRBV3-2); 13 bases map to TRBD2. This CDR3 is 16 amino acids long. With 4 bases clipped from V and 4 bases from J, the junction kept 6 bases outside the gene matches. Germline values: CDR1 LGHDT, CDR2 YNNKEL (reference sequence). The CDR3 is CASSRRTSGRSETQYF. In DNA, the CDR3 is TGTGCCAGCAGCCGCCGGACTAGCGGGAGATCAGAGACCCAGTACTTC.

The J gene is TRBJ1-1, the V gene TRBV29-1, with 8 nucleotides matching TRBD1. V shed 3 bases, J shed 5 bases, and the junction held 17 bases outside the gene matches. There are 17 residues in the CDR3. Germline CDR1 is SQVTM and CDR2 is ANQGSEA. The CDR3 bases are TGCAGCGTTGAGCAGGCGGCAGGGGGCCGAACTCGTACTGAAGCTTTCTTT. Translating it yields CSVEQAAGGRTRTEAFF.

The chain employs TRBV5-1 and TRBJ2-5, with TRBD2 matching 11 bases. Per the germline V gene, CDR1 is SGHRS and CDR2 is YFSETQ. The length of the CDR3 is 15 residues. V dropped 8 bases and J dropped 2; count of bases not matched to a gene: 8. CDR3 nucleotide sequence: TGCGCCAGTACCCTGGGACTAGCGGTACAAGAGACCCAGTACTTC. This translates into CASTLGLAVQETQYF.